This entry lists 27 T cell receptor beta chains sequenced from one sample in a study of OX40 agonist ivuxolimab in advanced cancers. TCRdb keeps only in-frame clones here, not all; method: immunoSEQ multiplex PCR. Of 91,000 or so clones in the sample, 85% to 90% are singletons; the top ten hold around 2%. The input for sequencing was CD4+ or CD8+ T cells sorted from blood, taken in a trial of the OX40 agonist ivuxolimab. The receptors were gathered from an adult with an advanced solid tumor such as melanoma, head and neck, liver or kidney cancer.

The J gene is TRBJ1-1, the V gene TRBV5-1; D is unresolved. Germline V CDR1 and CDR2: SGHRS, YFSETQ. The CDR3 contains 14 residues. V gave up 0 bases and J gave up 6 bases, with 12 bases separating them. CDR3 nucleotide sequence: TGCGCCAGCAGCTTGGACTCCACCGCCGCTGAAGCTTTCTTT. Translating gives CASSLDSTAAEAFF.

This clone was detected only once. This chain connects TRBV19 to TRBJ2-7, with 8 bases aligning to TRBD2. The CDR3 is made up of 14 amino acids. Germline V CDR1 and CDR2: LNHDA, SQIVND (reference sequence). The V segment lost 5 bases and the J segment 1 base; nucleotides outside the gene matches: 4. The DNA of the CDR3 is TGTGCCAGTAGTTATGCGGGGGGATCCTACGAGCAGTACTTC. It specifies CASSYAGGSYEQYF.

The chain couples TRBV13 to TRBJ1-1; 7 bases line up with TRBD1. Germline values: CDR1 PRHDT, CDR2 FYEKMQ (reference sequence). The CDR3 is 15 residues long. Trimming cost V 2 bases and J 0 bases; bases outside gene matches: 3. This CDR3 reads CASSLTGVMNTEAFF. CDR3 DNA: TGTGCCAGCAGCTTAACAGGGGTCATGAACACTGAAGCTTTCTTT. The whole variable domain, filled in from reference TRBV13 and TRBJ1-1, reads AAGVIQSPRHLIKEKRETATLKCYPIPRHDTVYWYQQGPGQDPQFLISFYEKMQSDKGSIPDRFSAQQFSDYHSELNMSSLELGDSALYFCASSLTGVMNTEAFFGQGTRLTVV.

For the CDR3, the DNA is TGTGCCAGCAGTCCTCCGGACAGGTGGTACACCGGGGAGCTGTTTTTT. Its translation: CASSPPDRWYTGELFF. This chain links TRBV27 with TRBJ2-2, with 7 bases aligning to TRBD1. Germline lookup yields CDR1 MNHEY and CDR2 SMNVEV (reference sequence). This CDR3 contains 16 residues. Trimming at V came to 5 bases and at J to 3 bases, leaving 9 bases not matched to a gene.

This clone was counted between two and nine times. The chain is built from TRBV18 and TRBJ1-2; TRBD1 agrees at 11 bases. V shed 0 bases, J shed 4 bases, and the junction held 4 bases outside the gene matches. The CDR3 spans 16 residues. CDR1 is KGHSH, CDR2 LQKENI, per germline. Here the CDR3 DNA reads TGTGCCAGCTCACCACCCGGGACAGGGGGTAGCTATGGCTACACCTTC. Its protein product is CASSPPGTGGSYGYTF. Variable domain in full (rest from reference TRBV18 and TRBJ1-2): NAGVMQNPRHLVRRRGQEARLRCSPMKGHSHVYWYRQLPEEGLKFMVYLQKENIIDESGMPKERFSAEFPKEGPSILRIQQVVRGDSAAYFCASSPPGTGGSYGYTFGSGTRLTVV.

The chain employs TRBV5-4 and TRBJ2-2, with 7 nucleotides matching TRBD1. The CDR3 is 15 residues long. Germline V gene data show CDR1 as SGHNT and CDR2 as YYREEE (reference sequence). V trimming: 3 bases; J trimming: 1 base; junction bases outside the gene matches: 3. CDR3 in DNA: TGTGCCAGCAGCTATGACAGGGTGAACACCGGGGAGCTGTTTTTT. Amino acid sequence: CASSYDRVNTGELFF.

This rearrangement joins TRBV10-2 to TRBJ2-3; 7 nucleotides match TRBD2. The V segment lost 4 bases and the J segment 5 bases; nucleotides outside the gene matches: 0. CDR1 is WSHSY, CDR2 SAAADI, per germline. The CDR3 contains 12 residues. The CDR3 region is CASSAGGDTQYF. CDR3 bases: TGCGCCAGCAGTGCGGGAGGAGATACGCAGTATTTT.

In this sample, this clone turned up a few times. The chain employs TRBV5-1 and TRBJ1-1, with TRBD1 matching 8 bases. The CDR3 consists of 13 residues. The germline gives CDR1 SGHRS, CDR2 YFSETQ. The junction had 4 bases not matched to a gene; V was cut back by 4 bases and J by 5 bases. CDR3 sequence (DNA): TGCGCCAGCAGCGGACAGGGTAGGACTGAAGCTTTCTTT. It yields the protein CASSGQGRTEAFF.

This clone was counted once. The rearrangement uses TRBV28 and TRBJ2-7; D perhaps matches TRBD2 (6 bases). CDR3 length equals 15 residues. Germline V gene data show CDR1 as MDHEN and CDR2 as SYDVKM. Trimming shortened V by 5 bases and J by 2 bases, and 16 bases separated the two germline ends. This CDR3 reads CASSEPGTVTYEQYF. CDR3 coding DNA: TGTGCCAGCAGTGAACCCGGGACTGTCACCTACGAGCAGTACTTC.

This rearrangement joins TRBV7-8 to TRBJ1-3, with 7 bases lining up with TRBD1. This CDR3 has 16 amino acids. CDR1 and CDR2 from the germline V gene are SGHVS and FQNEAQ. After removal of 1 base from V and 0 bases from J, the junction contained 3 bases not matched to a gene. The CDR3 is CASSLGAGGSGNTIYF. Here the CDR3 DNA reads TGTGCCAGCAGCTTAGGGGCAGGGGGCTCTGGAAACACCATATATTTT. Together with reference TRBV7-8 and TRBJ1-3, the CDR3 gives the full variable domain: GAGVSQSPRYKVAKRGQDVALRCDPISGHVSLFWYQQALGQGPEFLTYFQNEAQLDKSGLPSDRFFAERPEGSVSTLKIQRTQQEDSAVYLCASSLGAGGSGNTIYFGEGSWLTVV.

V usage is TRBV20-1 and J usage is TRBJ2-7, with unresolved D. This CDR3 contains 9 residues. Per the germline V gene, CDR1 is DFQATT and CDR2 is SNEGSKA (reference sequence). The CDR3 here is CNIENEQYF. The CDR3 nucleotides read TGCAATATAGAGAACGAGCAGTACTTC.

This clone came up a few times. This chain uses TRBV2 with TRBJ2-5; D is possibly TRBD2 (7 bases). Germline V gives CDR1 SNHLY, CDR2 FYNNEI. The CDR3 consists of 16 residues. Trimming took off 6 bases at V and 5 bases at J, with 22 bases between the two ends. The CDR3 DNA follows: TGTGCCAGCAGGGGAGGGGGTCCTAGGCGCCGGGAGACCCAGTACTTC. Protein product: CASRGGGPRRRETQYF.

This sequence joins TRBV6-1 and TRBJ1-5, with a tentative D call TRBD1 (5 bases). The CDR3 is made up of 13 amino acids. Germline assignment: CDR1 MNHNS and CDR2 SASEGT. V lost 8 bases, J lost 1 base, and 9 bases lay in between. Written as DNA, the CDR3 is TGTGCCAGCGCGGACAACAGCAATCAGCCCCAGCATTTT. It is translated as CASADNSNQPQHF.

The chain couples TRBV7-2 to TRBJ2-5; 7 positions agree with TRBD1. The length of the CDR3 is 15 residues. V lost 3 bases and J lost 4; bases outside the gene matches: 8. Looked up from germline, CDR1 is SGHTA and CDR2 is FQGNSA. The CDR3, as DNA: TGTGCCAGCAGCTTCGCTTCGACAGGGACAGAGACCCAGTACTTC. This gives the protein CASSFASTGTETQYF.

The CDR3 reads CAWSHRGNQPQHF. The CDR3 DNA sequence: TGTGCCTGGAGCCACAGAGGCAATCAGCCCCAGCATTTT. The chain uses TRBV30 and TRBJ1-5; D remains ambiguous. In germline, CDR1 is GTSNPN, CDR2 SVGIG (reference sequence). With 3 bases removed from V and 2 bases from J, the gap between germline ends came to 8 bases. The CDR3 has 13 residues.

This clone came up a few times. The gene calls are TRBV29-1 and TRBJ2-3, with D possibly TRBD1 on 5 matching bases. The CDR3 runs to 14 residues. Germline CDR1 and CDR2: SQVTM and ANQGSEA. Between the trimmed V and J ends, which lost 4 bases and 0 bases, there was a span of 11 bases. The chain's CDR3 is CSVVLGASTDTQYF. In DNA form, the CDR3 reads TGCAGCGTTGTCTTAGGGGCTAGCACAGATACGCAGTATTTT.

The rearrangement uses TRBV5-6 and TRBJ2-5; D not resolved. The V and J ends lost 2 bases and 0 bases respectively, with 8 bases between them. Germline V gene sequence: CDR1 SGHDT, CDR2 YYEEEE. The CDR3 runs 14 residues. As DNA, the CDR3 is TGTGCCAGCAGCTTTGGGCCAGACCAAGAGACCCAGTACTTC. Its protein product is CASSFGPDQETQYF.

The chain joins TRBV5-6 to TRBJ1-3, with a weak D call TRBD1 (6 bases). The CDR3 has 14 amino acids. CDR1 and CDR2 (germline): SGHDT, YYEEEE. V shed 2 bases and J shed 4 bases, with 10 bases lying between them. CDR3 sequence (DNA): TGTGCCAGCAGCTTCAACAGGGAAGGAAACACCATATATTTT. Translated, it gives CASSFNREGNTIYF.

This chain uses TRBV11-2 with TRBJ2-7, with D possibly being TRBD1 or TRBD2 (5 bases each). From germline, CDR1 is SGHAT and CDR2 FQNNGV. The CDR3 sequence is 16 residues long. With 5 bases removed from V and 7 bases from J, the gap between germline ends came to 24 bases. Here the CDR3 DNA reads TGTGCCAGCAGCCCGAGTCGAGGGACCGCTATGGGGGAGCAGTACTTC. This gives the protein CASSPSRGTAMGEQYF.

This chain links TRBV19 with TRBJ2-1; 13 nucleotides align to TRBD2. CDR3 size: 16 residues. CDR1 LNHDA and CDR2 SQIVND come from the germline V gene (reference sequence). Trimming took 6 bases from V and 4 from J; bases not matched to a gene: 6. The DNA for the CDR3 is TGTGCCAGTAGGAACCCGGGACTAGCGGGGTACAATGAGCAGTTCTTC. This encodes CASRNPGLAGYNEQFF.

This chain uses TRBV19 with TRBJ2-5; D possibly corresponds to TRBD2 (5 bases). The CDR3 loop spans 16 amino acids. Germline CDR1 LNHDA, CDR2 SQIVND (reference sequence). Trimming removed 3 bases at V and 4 bases at J, with 18 bases between. CDR3 loop: CASSIDGGGSGETQYF. In nucleotides, the CDR3 is TGTGCCAGTAGTATTGATGGTGGCGGGTCAGGAGAGACCCAGTACTTC. Full variable domain (remainder filled in from reference TRBV19 and TRBJ2-5): DGGITQSPKYLFRKEGQNVTLSCEQNLNHDAMYWYRQDPGQGLRLIYYSQIVNDFQKGDIAEGYSVSREKKESFPLTVTSAQKNPTAFYLCASSIDGGGSGETQYFGPGTRLLVL.

This clone was observed a single time. This chain joins TRBV18 and TRBJ2-1; 9 nucleotides agree with TRBD2. Germline trimming cut 2 bases from V and 4 bases from J; bases unmatched to any gene: 6. The CDR3 covers 16 residues. The V gene's germline CDR1 is KGHSH and CDR2 LQKENI. The CDR3 DNA is TGTGCCAGCTCACCAGGTCTAGCGGGAATTTACAATGAGCAGTTCTTC. This sequence encodes CASSPGLAGIYNEQFF.

The V and J genes are TRBV6-1 and TRBJ2-7, with 12 bases identical to TRBD1. The CDR3 totals 16 residues. Germline CDR1 MNHNS, CDR2 SASEGT. The V segment lost 0 bases and the J segment 7 bases; nucleotides outside the gene matches: 7. CDR3 protein: CASSEAPGQGAREQYF. The CDR3 DNA is TGTGCCAGCAGTGAAGCTCCGGGACAGGGGGCTCGGGAGCAGTACTTC.

The V call is TRBV19, the J call TRBJ1-2; 8 nucleotides align to TRBD1. V was pared by 5 bases and J by 8 bases, with 7 bases of the junction left unmatched. The CDR3 runs 13 residues. Germline V gene lookup returns CDR1 LNHDA and CDR2 SQIVND (reference sequence). CDR3 nucleotides: TGTGCCAGTAGTCGGGGACAGGTGGTCGGCTACACCTTC. It codes for CASSRGQVVGYTF. Based on the CDR3 plus reference TRBV19 and TRBJ1-2, the full variable domain is DGGITQSPKYLFRKEGQNVTLSCEQNLNHDAMYWYRQDPGQGLRLIYYSQIVNDFQKGDIAEGYSVSREKKESFPLTVTSAQKNPTAFYLCASSRGQVVGYTFGSGTRLTVV.

The chain couples TRBV5-1 to TRBJ2-5, with TRBD1 as a possible D gene (6 bases). V was clipped by 0 bases and J by 4 bases, with 16 bases between them. Germline values: CDR1 SGHRS, CDR2 YFSETQ. The CDR3 covers 16 residues. CDR3 bases: TGCGCCAGCAGCTTGGTTGGGGGCCGCTCGGGAGAGACCCAGTACTTC. This codes for CASSLVGGRSGETQYF.

V is TRBV10-3 and J is TRBJ1-2, with 8 positions matching TRBD1. The CDR3 extends over 15 amino acids. The germline gives CDR1 ENHRY, CDR2 SYGVKD. The ends lost 7 bases at V and 8 bases at J; junction bases unmatched: 15. The CDR3, as DNA: TGTGCCATCACGAACAGTGCCGACAGGGGCGGGGGCTACACCTTC. Translation: CAITNSADRGGGYTF.

The chain couples TRBV18 to TRBJ2-1; 7 bases line up with TRBD2. The CDR3 has 14 amino acids. Looked up from germline, CDR1 is KGHSH and CDR2 is LQKENI. V was pared by 4 bases and J by 5 bases, with 5 bases of the junction left unmatched. The CDR3 nucleotides are TGTGCCAGCTCACTTAGCGGGTTCAACAATGAGCAGTTCTTC. Encoded protein: CASSLSGFNNEQFF. Complete variable domain (other parts from reference TRBV18 and TRBJ2-1): NAGVMQNPRHLVRRRGQEARLRCSPMKGHSHVYWYRQLPEEGLKFMVYLQKENIIDESGMPKERFSAEFPKEGPSILRIQQVVRGDSAAYFCASSLSGFNNEQFFGPGTRLTVL.